This TCR beta chain was recorded in a study of cytomegalovirus exposure and HLA in healthy donors. Study background: From HLA-typed donors, an early data release held approximately 85 million unique TCRs. Of some 410 genotyped donors, about 80% grouped in the Caucasian-associated ancestry cluster.

General study findings and limits: In a later analysis, a genetic analysis reported fewer productive-TCR N-insertions in an Asian-associated ancestry cluster than the cohort average. Cytomegalovirus-associated status was assigned to some 180 TCR beta chains.

With respect to this clone: What it binds is not known.

60 Vbeta and 13 Jbeta primers were used in PCR. Sequencing used immunoSEQ multiplex PCR; TCRdb keeps in-frame clones, though not all of them. The table shows approximately 100,000 clones, with roughly three fifths occurring only once. Germline trimming cut 1 base from V and 7 bases from J; bases unmatched to any gene: 6. This CDR3 is 15 amino acids long. Looked up from germline, CDR1 is PRHDT and CDR2 is FYEKMQ (reference sequence). The receptor was derived from a man aged 25-45 years in good health and CMV-seropositive. The V and J genes are TRBV13 and TRBJ2-1; TRBD2 matches at 8 bases. Material for sequencing was PBMCs. CDR3 residues: CASSLAGGPGNEQFF. The CDR3 region has the DNA TGTGCCAGCAGCTTAGCGGGGGGGCCGGGTAATGAGCAGTTCTTC.